Listed below are T cell receptor beta chains from one sample, sequenced in a study of Ad26.COV2.S vaccination and SARS-CoV-2 variants. Assay: immunoSEQ multiplex PCR; the TCRdb copy retains only in-frame clones and omits some. The sample records some 460,000 clones, about 89% being singletons. Source: peripheral blood, taken in a trial of Ad26.COV2.S vaccine versus placebo. The source of these receptors is a person between 18 and 65 years old who received the Ad26.COV2.S COVID-19 vaccine or a placebo. Each CDR3 is given with its conserved first and last residue. The D gene is left open where the match is weak. Part of the rows lack a size; the others show once, few, many or a class for expanded clones.

TRBJ2-5,.,TRBV24-1,.,CATSRTTQETQYF,TGTGCCACATCCCGGACTACCCAAGAGACCCAGTACTTC
TRBJ1-2,.,TRBV25-1,.,CASSQSGWSGYTF,TGTGCCAGCAGTCAGTCGGGGTGGAGTGGCTACACCTTC
TRBJ1-2,.,TRBV29-1,.,CSATREGFGYTF,TGCAGCGCCACCCGGGAGGGGTTTGGCTACACCTTC
TRBJ2-5,.,TRBV4-3,.,CASSQETGFRETQYF,TGCGCCAGCAGCCAGGAAACAGGTTTTCGGGAGACCCAGTACTTC
TRBJ2-6,.,TRBV28,.,CASSPSLLSGANVLTF,TGTGCCAGCAGTCCGAGCCTACTCTCTGGGGCCAACGTCCTGACTTTC
TRBJ2-2,.,TRBV6-5,TRBD1,CASSYDRGLGELFF,TGTGCCAGCAGTTACGACAGGGGGCTAGGGGAGCTGTTTTTT
TRBJ2-3,.,TRBV7-9,TRBD2,CASSFLAGGPEADTQYF,TGTGCCAGCAGCTTCCTAGCGGGAGGGCCTGAGGCAGATACGCAGTATTTT
TRBJ1-4,.,TRBV6-5,TRBD1,CASRRTGNEKLFF,TGTGCCAGCAGACGGACAGGGAATGAAAAACTGTTTTTT
TRBJ2-1,once,TRBV18,.,CASSPPGPSSPTEYNEQFF,TGTGCCAGCTCACCACCGGGCCCATCCAGCCCCACAGAGTACAATGAGCAGTTCTTC
TRBJ2-7,.,TRBV27,TRBD1,CASSFTGEFYEQYF,TGTGCCAGCAGTTTTACAGGGGAATTCTACGAGCAGTACTTC
TRBJ2-7,.,TRBV13,.,CASSLSPPGAGRYEQYF,TGTGCCAGCAGCTTATCGCCCCCGGGGGCGGGAAGGTACGAGCAGTACTTC
TRBJ2-1,.,TRBV28,.,CASSPRTEQFF,TGTGCCAGCAGCCCCCGGACAGAGCAGTTCTTC
TRBJ1-1,.,TRBV19,.,CASNKNQTTGLKDTEAFF,TGTGCCAGTAACAAAAACCAGACAACAGGGTTGAAGGACACTGAAGCTTTCTTT
TRBJ1-6,once,TRBV20-1,.,CSASPDGQFNSPLHF,TGCAGTGCTAGTCCAGACGGCCAGTTTAATTCACCCCTCCACTTT
TRBJ1-3,.,TRBV19,TRBD1,CASSNTGTGGSSGNTIYF,TGTGCCAGTAGTAACACCGGGACAGGGGGCAGCTCTGGAAACACCATATATTTT
TRBJ2-3,.,TRBV3-1/TRBV3-2,TRBD2,CASSGLAWTDTQYF,TGTGCCAGCAGCGGACTAGCGTGGACAGATACGCAGTATTTT
TRBJ1-6,.,TRBV19,.,CASSIQRSSYNSPLHF,TGTGCCAGTAGTATCCAGCGAAGCTCCTATAATTCACCCCTCCACTTT
TRBJ2-7,.,TRBV29-1,.,CSAHEGGTYEQYF,TGCAGCGCTCATGAGGGGGGAACCTACGAGCAGTACTTC
TRBJ2-5,.,TRBV5-5,TRBD1,CASSLRDREWETQYF,TGTGCCAGCAGCTTGCGGGACAGGGAGTGGGAGACCCAGTACTTC
TRBJ2-3,.,TRBV6-5,.,CASSYSYSTDTQYF,TGTGCCAGCAGTTACTCGTACAGCACAGATACGCAGTATTTT
TRBJ1-6,once,TRBV5-5,TRBD1,CASSKGTGNSPLHF,TGTGCCAGCAGCAAAGGGACAGGGAATTCACCCCTCCACTTT
TRBJ1-5,.,TRBV6-2/TRBV6-3,.,CASSYGDHSNQPQHF,TGTGCCAGCAGTTATGGGGATCATAGCAATCAGCCCCAGCATTTT